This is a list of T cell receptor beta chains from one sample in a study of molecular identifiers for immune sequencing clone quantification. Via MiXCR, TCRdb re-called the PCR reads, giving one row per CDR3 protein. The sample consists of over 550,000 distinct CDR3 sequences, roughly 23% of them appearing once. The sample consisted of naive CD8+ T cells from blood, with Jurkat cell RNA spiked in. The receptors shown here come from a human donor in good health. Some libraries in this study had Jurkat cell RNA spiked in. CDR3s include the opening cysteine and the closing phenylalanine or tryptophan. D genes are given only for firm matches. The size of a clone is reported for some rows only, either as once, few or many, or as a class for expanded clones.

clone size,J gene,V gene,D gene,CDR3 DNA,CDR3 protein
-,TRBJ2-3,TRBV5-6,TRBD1,TGTGCCAGCAGCCTAATAAGGACAGGCCCTAGCACAGATACGCAGTATTTT,CASSLIRTGPSTDTQYF
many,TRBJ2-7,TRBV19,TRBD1,TGCGCCAGCAGCCCAGGGACAGGGGTGTACGAGCAGTACTTC,CASSPGTGVYEQYF
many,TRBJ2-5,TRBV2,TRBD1,TGTGCCAGCAGTTACCAACTACAGGGGGCCCTCGAGGCCCAGTACTTC,CASSYQLQGALEAQYF
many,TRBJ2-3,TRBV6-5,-,TGTGCCAGCAGTATCTTTTTCCGGCCGGAACGGATGACAGATACGCAGTATTTT,CASSIFFRPERMTDTQYF
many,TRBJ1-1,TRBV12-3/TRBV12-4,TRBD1,TGTGCCAGCAGTCTAATGACAGGGGTGGATGAAGCTTTCTTT,CASSLMTGVDEAFF
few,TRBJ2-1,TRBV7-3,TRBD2,TGTGCCAGCAGCCTCTCCGGGACTAGCGGGTTTGATGAGCAGTTCTTC,CASSLSGTSGFDEQFF
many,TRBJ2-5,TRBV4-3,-,TGCGCCAGCAGCCAAGGTGGAGGGGGCGTCGAGACCCAGTACTTC,CASSQGGGGVETQYF
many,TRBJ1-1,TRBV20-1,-,TGCAGTGCTAGACGAGGGGATGGCACTGAAGCTTTCTTT,CSARRGDGTEAFF
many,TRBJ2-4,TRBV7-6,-,TGTGCCAGCAGCTCAGATAATCTGAACATTCAGTACTTC,CASSSDNLNIQYF
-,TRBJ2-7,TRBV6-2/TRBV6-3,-,TGTGCCAGCACCCTGACAGGCCTCTACGAGCAGTACTTC,CASTLTGLYEQYF
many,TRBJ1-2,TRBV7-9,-,TGTGCCAGCACCACAGCAGGGGCTGGCTACACCTTC,CASTTAGAGYTF